Listed below are T cell receptor beta chains from one sample, sequenced in a study of blood T cell repertoires in COVID-19. Libraries were prepared by immunoSEQ multiplex PCR; TCRdb keeps only in-frame clonotypes and omits some of them. The sample lists 48,000 or so clones; about nine tenths were seen once. Sequencing was performed on peripheral blood. The receptors were gathered from an elderly woman with COVID-19, enrolled during active disease. Each CDR3 is given with its conserved first and last residue. The D gene is left open where the match is weak. The listing skips clone size in some rows; elsewhere it reads once, few, many or a size class.

CDR3 DNA	CDR3 protein	V gene	D gene	J gene	clone size	CDR3 length
TGTGCCAGCAACCCTAGCGTTAGCTCCTACAATGAGCAGTTCTTC	CASNPSVSSYNEQFF	TRBV2	.	TRBJ2-1	once	15
TGTGCGAGCTCGGGTGAGAGCAATCAGCCCCAGCATTTT	CASSGESNQPQHF	TRBV2	.	TRBJ1-5	.	13
TGTGCCAGCTCACCACCCAACAGGCTCCTCTCTGGAAACACCATATATTTT	CASSPPNRLLSGNTIYF	TRBV18	.	TRBJ1-3	.	17
TGTGCCAGCAGCTTATCCAGGGACAGGGGGCATGCTTTCTTT	CASSLSRDRGHAFF	TRBV7-3	TRBD1	TRBJ1-1	.	14
TGTGCCAGCTCACCGCTAGGTAGCGGGGGGGCTCACAATGAGCAGTTCTTC	CASSPLGSGGAHNEQFF	TRBV18	TRBD2	TRBJ2-1	.	17
TGTGCCAGCAGCTTGCGGCCAGCAAATTCACCCCTCCACTTT	CASSLRPANSPLHF	TRBV7-2	.	TRBJ1-6	.	14
TGTGCCAGCAGCACTCAAGACAGGCCGAACACTGAAGCTTTCTTT	CASSTQDRPNTEAFF	TRBV7-2	.	TRBJ1-1	.	15
TGTGCCAGTAGCCGGGACAGGGGAATAGGTTCACCCCTCCACTTT	CASSRDRGIGSPLHF	TRBV19	TRBD1	TRBJ1-6	.	15
TGCAGTGCTAGTGACCGCGCGGGGGGTGAGGACGAGCAGTACTTC	CSASDRAGGEDEQYF	TRBV20-1	TRBD2	TRBJ2-7	.	15
TGTGCCAGCAGCCCGTGGTCCGGCACTGAAGCTTTCTTT	CASSPWSGTEAFF	TRBV7-3	.	TRBJ1-1	.	13
TGTGCCAGCAGCTTAGGTCGGGGGGACACCGGGGAGCTGTTTTTT	CASSLGRGDTGELFF	TRBV7-3	TRBD2	TRBJ2-2	once	15
TGTGCCAGCTCACCGCGGGGACAGGGAGGCACTGAAGCTTTCTTT	CASSPRGQGGTEAFF	TRBV18	TRBD1	TRBJ1-1	.	15
TGTGCCAGCACCCGGGGGGGGGCGCAGAACACTGAAGCTTTCTTT	CASTRGGAQNTEAFF	TRBV28	.	TRBJ1-1	.	15
TGTGCCAGCAGCCCAACATTACAGGGGGCGGATGGCTACACCTTC	CASSPTLQGADGYTF	TRBV11-2	TRBD1	TRBJ1-2	.	15
TGTGCCAGCAGCTTCGGACTAGCGGGGGGACAAGAGACCCAGTACTTC	CASSFGLAGGQETQYF	TRBV5-4	TRBD2	TRBJ2-5	.	16
TGTGCCAGCAGTTTTTTAGGACAGGGCTTTCAGCCCCAGCATTTT	CASSFLGQGFQPQHF	TRBV27	TRBD1	TRBJ1-5	.	15
TGTGCCAGCAGCCAAGGACTAGCGGGAGGATACGAGCAGTACTTC	CASSQGLAGGYEQYF	TRBV3-1/TRBV3-2	TRBD2	TRBJ2-7	.	15
TGTGCCAGTAGTATAGGGACTAGCGGGGGGCACGAGACCCAGTACTTC	CASSIGTSGGHETQYF	TRBV19	TRBD2	TRBJ2-5	.	16
TGTGCCAGTAGTATCGGAACAGCCCTCTTCGACTATGGCTACACCTTC	CASSIGTALFDYGYTF	TRBV19	.	TRBJ1-2	.	16
TGTGCCAGCAGCGGGGCCAGGGCCTACGAGCAGTACTTC	CASSGARAYEQYF	TRBV9	.	TRBJ2-7	.	13
TGTGCCAGCAGCCAACAGGGTCGGAGGACTGAAGCTTTCTTT	CASSQQGRRTEAFF	TRBV7-3	.	TRBJ1-1	once	14
TGTGCCAGTTCTACAGGGGGCAAAAACATTCAGTACTTC	CASSTGGKNIQYF	TRBV6-5	TRBD1	TRBJ2-4	.	13
TGTGCCAGCGGACTAGCGGGAGGGTCCTCCTACGAGCAGTACTTC	CASGLAGGSSYEQYF	TRBV28	TRBD2	TRBJ2-7	.	15
TGTGCCAGCAGCTGGGACAGGTTTGAGCAGTTCTTC	CASSWDRFEQFF	TRBV5-6	TRBD1	TRBJ2-1	.	12
TGTGCCACCAGTGATCCAGGACTAACTGAGCAGTTCTTC	CATSDPGLTEQFF	TRBV24-1	.	TRBJ2-1	.	13
TGTGCCTGGAGTGTACGACCCGGGAGGGACAGAGTTGAGTATTTT	CAWSVRPGRDRVEYF	TRBV30	.	TRBJ2-3	.	15
TGTGCCAGCAGCCCGTCGGGACAGGGGATCAATGAGCAGTTCTTC	CASSPSGQGINEQFF	TRBV7-8	TRBD1	TRBJ2-1	medium-sized	15
TGTGCCAGCAGCCGTTCGGCTGAAGCTTTCTTT	CASSRSAEAFF	TRBV3-1/TRBV3-2	.	TRBJ1-1	.	11
TGTGCCAGCAGCTTTAGGGGACAGGGAGATGGCTACACCTTC	CASSFRGQGDGYTF	TRBV7-8	TRBD1	TRBJ1-2	few	14
TGCGCCAGCAGCCCGGGGAGGGAAGCTTTCTTT	CASSPGREAFF	TRBV5-1	.	TRBJ1-1	.	11
TGTGCCAGCAGGGAAAACAGGGGGATGGGTCAGCCCCAGCATTTT	CASRENRGMGQPQHF	TRBV2	TRBD1	TRBJ1-5	once	15
TGTGCCAGCAGCTTAGGCCAGGGCTATGGCTACACCTTC	CASSLGQGYGYTF	TRBV7-9	.	TRBJ1-2	.	13
TGTGCCAGCAGTATCCGACAGGGTAACCACGAGCAGTACTTC	CASSIRQGNHEQYF	TRBV6-5	TRBD1	TRBJ2-7	once	14
TGTGCCACCAGCAGCTTTGGGACAGGGTACTACGAGCAGTACTTC	CATSSFGTGYYEQYF	TRBV15	TRBD1	TRBJ2-7	.	15
TGTGCCAGCAGCTTGATTGGGCAGGGTGGCAAAAACATTCAGTACTTC	CASSLIGQGGKNIQYF	TRBV5-8	.	TRBJ2-4	.	16
TGTGCCAGCAACGCGGGACAGCACTCTGGAAACACCATATATTTT	CASNAGQHSGNTIYF	TRBV2	TRBD1	TRBJ1-3	few	15
TGTGCCAGCAGCCAAGATGTGTTTCTGGTGGAGTCCGGATGCACCTTC	CASSQDVFLVESGCTF	TRBV3-1/TRBV3-2	.	TRBJ1-2	.	16
TGTGCCAGCTCACCAATGACTAGCGGGGGGGCAGATACGCAGTATTTT	CASSPMTSGGADTQYF	TRBV18	TRBD2	TRBJ2-3	.	16
TGCGCCAGCAGCTTGGCCGTGCGGGGGGGCACAGATACGCAGTATTTT	CASSLAVRGGTDTQYF	TRBV5-1	TRBD2	TRBJ2-3	.	16
TGCAGCGTTCGACCGGGGGAAAAACTGTTTTTT	CSVRPGEKLFF	TRBV29-1	.	TRBJ1-4	.	11
TGCGCCAGCAGCATAGAACAGGGGGGTCTCAATGGCTACACCTTC	CASSIEQGGLNGYTF	TRBV5-1	TRBD1	TRBJ1-2	.	15
TGTGCCAGCAGCGCCCAGGGGTTTAATGGCTACACCTTC	CASSAQGFNGYTF	TRBV9	.	TRBJ1-2	.	13
TGTGCCAGCAGAACACAGGGATCGCATGGCTACACCTTC	CASRTQGSHGYTF	TRBV12-3/TRBV12-4	.	TRBJ1-2	.	13
TGCGCCAGCAGCTTTACAGTGCCTAATGAAAAACTGTTTTTT	CASSFTVPNEKLFF	TRBV5-1	.	TRBJ1-4	.	14
TGTGCCAGCAGCTTGTCCAGGGGAAACATGAACACTGAAGCTTTCTTT	CASSLSRGNMNTEAFF	TRBV5-5	.	TRBJ1-1	.	16
TGTGCCACCGGACTAGCGGCGTTTAATGAGCAGTTCTTC	CATGLAAFNEQFF	TRBV24-1	TRBD2	TRBJ2-1	.	13